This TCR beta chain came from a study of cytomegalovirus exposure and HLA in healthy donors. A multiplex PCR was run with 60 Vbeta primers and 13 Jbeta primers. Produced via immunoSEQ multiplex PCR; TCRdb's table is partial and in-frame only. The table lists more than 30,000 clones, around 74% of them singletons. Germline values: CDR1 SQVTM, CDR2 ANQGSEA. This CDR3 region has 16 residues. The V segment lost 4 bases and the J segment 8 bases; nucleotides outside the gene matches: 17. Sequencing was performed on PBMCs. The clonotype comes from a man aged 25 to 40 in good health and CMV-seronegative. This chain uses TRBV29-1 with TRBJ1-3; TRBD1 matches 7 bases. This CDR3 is CSVAGEGGRRGDTIYF. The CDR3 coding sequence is TGCAGCGTTGCCGGGGAAGGGGGCCGGAGGGGTGACACCATATATTTT.